This TCR beta chain comes out of a study of blood T cell repertoires in COVID-19 (dated by TCRdb to the early 2020s). Background for the entire study: Samples from collaborators originated in the United States, Italy and Spain and spanned both the acute and convalescent phases of COVID-19. The material from the prospective study consisted of cDNA or gDNA derived from T cells, B-cell-depleted T cells, or PBMCs. Subjects who had been exposed to COVID-19, were actively infected with it, or had recovered from it provided the deeply sampled blood TCRbeta repertoires that made up the dataset. The repertoires were made available in a free public database intended to serve as a resource for research on the immune response to SARS-CoV-2. The samples were drawn from the first 160 participants of the ongoing ImmuneRACE study and from 950 to 1,500 subjects provided by 6 global collaborators. Sample metadata almost always included a de-identified subject ID, COVID-19 status, age in years and sex. HLA class I and class II types, where available, came from metadata supplied by the sample provider rather than from assay-based typing.

In Seattle, one collaborating source enrolled patients while the infection was active and tracked those patients longitudinally over the course of disease. Each collaborating institution followed its own protocols to collect whole blood in K2EDTA tubes. For TCRbeta analysis, collaborator samples were shipped as frozen whole blood, as isolated PBMCs, or as DNA extracted from either sample type. TCRbeta CDR3 regions were amplified from genomic DNA using the immunoSEQ Assay, a bias-controlled multiplex PCR. The study's own analysis went as follows. The number of nucleated cells in each sample was estimated by amplification of reference gene primers within the assay. To quantify the absolute abundance of each unique TCRbeta CDR3 rearrangement, sequence reads were collapsed and filtered. Productive Simpson clonality was computed per sample as the square root of Simpson's diversity index over productive rearrangements. TCRdb's version of the immuneACCESS table is confined to in-frame rearrangements and falls short of the full clone set. An unresolved V gene accounts for under half of the shortfall where checked; the remainder is of unknown origin. V and J calls and clone size are given by that table; D and trimming were obtained from the DNA. The sample table holds about 160,000 clones, of which less than 85% were seen once. The top ten clones comprise 5.5% to 7.5% of the sample.

From the cysteine through the phenylalanine, the CDR3 covers 14 amino acids. The CDR3 DNA has 42 bases and is translated from base 1. Trimming at the junction amounts to 2 bases on V and 8 bases on J, and the germline ends lie 13 bases apart. Per the germline V gene, LGHNT is the CDR1 and FRNRAP is the CDR2. Study-level results and caveats: Clinical and demographic metadata were provided uncurated, with the amount varying by source and participant.

Note on this clone: Its antigen is currently not known. Qualities for individual bases were not recorded, and no much larger clone is one base off.

The sequence was collected from a woman in her thirties or forties with COVID-19, enrolled during active disease. The V and J segments used are TRBV12-5 and TRBJ2-1; a tentative D match to TRBD2 spans 5 bases. The sequenced sample was peripheral blood. CDR3 loop: CASGLKPSRHEQFF. The nucleotide sequence reads TGTGCTAGTGGTTTGAAACCTAGCAGGCATGAGCAGTTCTTC.